One and the same sample provided the 9 T cell receptor beta chains below, sequenced in a study of blood T cell repertoires in COVID-19. Profiling relied on immunoSEQ multiplex PCR, and the TCRdb table lists in-frame clones only, not all of them. The sample consists of some 150,000 clones, around 83% of them appearing once. Source material: peripheral blood. The receptors were gathered from a human donor with acute or convalescent COVID-19. The donor label of this sample is uncertain.

The chain carries TRBV27 and TRBJ2-3, with TRBD1 matching over 8 bases. Per the germline V gene, CDR1 is MNHEY and CDR2 is SMNVEV (reference sequence). V was pared by 2 bases and J by 2 bases, with 3 bases of the junction left unmatched. The CDR3 consists of 15 residues. The CDR3 DNA is TGTGCCAGCAGTTTACGGACAGGGATCACAGATACGCAGTATTTT. This codes for CASSLRTGITDTQYF.

The chain combines TRBV28 with TRBJ1-2; TRBD1 matches at 7 bases. This CDR3 has 13 amino acids. Germline CDR1 is MDHEN and CDR2 is SYDVKM. V was pared by 4 bases and J by 8 bases, with 7 bases of the junction left unmatched. The CDR3 reads CASSSTGVLGYTF. CDR3 nucleotides: TGTGCCAGCAGTTCTACAGGGGTTCTCGGCTACACCTTC.

The genes are TRBV9 and TRBJ1-6; D not resolved. Trimming removed 2 bases at V and 3 bases at J, with 9 bases between. This CDR3 spans 15 amino acids. Germline CDR1 reads SGDLS; CDR2 reads YYNGEE. The CDR3 loop is CASSVYRSYNSPLHF. The CDR3 region has the DNA TGTGCCAGCAGCGTCTACAGAAGCTATAATTCACCCCTCCACTTT.

V and J are TRBV7-2 and TRBJ2-2; maybe TRBD1 (5 bases). Deletions cut 4 bases from V and 4 bases from J, with 10 bases between. The CDR3 sequence is 14 residues long. CDR1 is SGHTA, CDR2 FQGNSA, per germline. The CDR3 sequence: CASSSGHFTGELFF. The CDR3 DNA follows: TGTGCCAGCAGCTCAGGACACTTCACCGGGGAGCTGTTTTTT.

J is TRBJ1-1 and V is TRBV7-8; D remains unclear. Trimming removed 5 bases at V and 4 bases at J, with 11 bases between. Germline CDR1 and CDR2: SGHVS and FQNEAQ. The CDR3 totals 13 residues. The CDR3 DNA is TGTGCCAGCAGCCCCGCGAGTTTCACTGAAGCTTTCTTT. Protein product: CASSPASFTEAFF.

This chain joins TRBV6-2 or TRBV6-3 and TRBJ1-5; 8 bases line up with TRBD1. This CDR3 spans 15 amino acids. CDR1 MNHEY and CDR2 SVGEGT come from the germline V gene. V trimming: 1 base; J trimming: 7 bases; junction bases outside the gene matches: 6. CDR3 bases: TGTGCCAGCAGTTACTGGACAGGGCAAGTACAGCCCCAGCATTTT. This sequence encodes CASSYWTGQVQPQHF.

The rearrangement joins TRBV5-6 to TRBJ1-5; D not certain. Trimming cost V 4 bases and J 4 bases, with 12 bases left between them. Germline CDR1 and CDR2: SGHDT and YYEEEE. CDR3 length: 14 residues. The CDR3 loop reads CASSLFGGNQPQHF. CDR3 in DNA: TGTGCCAGCAGCCTTTTCGGCGGTAATCAGCCCCAGCATTTT.

The gene calls are TRBV13 and TRBJ2-5; 11 bases line up with TRBD1. Germline V lookup: CDR1 PRHDT, CDR2 FYEKMQ (reference sequence). The trim removed 3 bases at V and 7 bases at J, leaving 7 bases unmatched. The CDR3 has 15 residues. The CDR3 nucleotides are TGTGCCAGCAGCTTCGGGACAGGGGGAATAGGGACCCAGTACTTC. Protein sequence: CASSFGTGGIGTQYF.

CDR3 nucleotides: TGTGCCAGCAGCTCCGGACAGCCGTCCTACAATGAGCAGTTCTTC. Protein sequence: CASSSGQPSYNEQFF. V is TRBV7-6 and J is TRBJ2-1; TRBD1 might be the D (6 bases). Germline V gives CDR1 SGHVS, CDR2 FNYEAQ. Trimming removed 4 bases at V and 1 base at J, with 11 bases between. This CDR3 has 15 residues.